The rows below give T cell receptor beta chains drawn from one sample of a study of breast tumors, draining lymph nodes, adjacent tissues. TCRdb passed the multiplex PCR reads through MiXCR, listing each CDR3 protein once. The profile shows 200,000 or so distinct CDR3 sequences, approximately 30% of them singletons. Sequenced sample: axillary lymph node tissue. The receptors stem from a female donor with breast cancer. Some clones in this sample may be carry-over from other donors' samples. The CDR3 runs from the conserved cysteine through the conserved F or W. The D gene is left open where the match is weak. Clone size is stated in some rows and not others, as once, few, many or a class when expanded.

cdr3_nt | cdr3_aa | d_call | j_call | clone_size | v_call
TGTGCCAGCAGACCCGTCGGACTGACGATTGAAGCTTTCTTT | CASRPVGLTIEAFF | - | TRBJ1-1 | few | TRBV2
TGTGCCAGCAGCCGACTAGCGGGGGGTGTCGAGCAGTACTTC | CASSRLAGGVEQYF | TRBD2 | TRBJ2-7 | - | TRBV7-3
TGTGCCAGCAGCGCCTCCGGGGGGGTAAGCACAGATACGCAGTATTTT | CASSASGGVSTDTQYF | TRBD2 | TRBJ2-3 | many | TRBV7-3
TGTGCCAGTAGTACGACAGGGGGCGACGAGACCCAGTACTTC | CASSTTGGDETQYF | TRBD1 | TRBJ2-5 | many | TRBV19
TGCAGTGGGCTTACAGGGGTTTATGGCTACACCTTC | CSGLTGVYGYTF | TRBD1 | TRBJ1-2 | - | TRBV20-1
TGTGCCAGCAGGCGGGACCGGGACTTCGCCTACAATGAGCAGTTCTTC | CASRRDRDFAYNEQFF | - | TRBJ2-1 | - | TRBV6-2/TRBV6-3
TGTGCCTGGAGTGTAGGGGGACTCCCTAATTTTGCAGATACGCAGTATTTT | CAWSVGGLPNFADTQYF | - | TRBJ2-3 | many | TRBV30
TGTGCCAGCAGCCCGTCACCCTCCTTGGGGCAAGAGACCCAGTACTTC | CASSPSPSLGQETQYF | - | TRBJ2-5 | many | TRBV7-6
TGTGCCAGCAGCCACCGGGCCCCTCGAAGCTACACCTTC | CASSHRAPRSYTF | - | TRBJ1-2 | many | TRBV9
TGTGCCAGTTCCGGTCTAGGGACCGCTCGCAAACTGTTTTTT | CASSGLGTARKLFF | - | TRBJ1-4 | many | TRBV25-1